This paragraph covers one T cell receptor (beta chain) sequence. Its antigen is still unknown. This sample was taken from a study of Ad26.COV2.S vaccination and SARS-CoV-2 variants. Germline-derived CDR1 and CDR2 are MDHEN and SYDVKM. V was cut by 2 bases and J by 0 bases, with 8 bases left in between. CDR3 length equals 14 residues. The method was immunoSEQ multiplex PCR; TCRdb's version includes in-frame clones alone and lacks a portion of them. Of 85,000 to 95,000 clones listed, under 90% are singletons. The study, taken as a whole, reports: Compared with placebo recipients, vaccine recipients had higher spike-specific TCR breadth.

V gene TRBV28 combines with J gene TRBJ2-7; either TRBD1 or TRBD2 may supply D (5 bases each). The TCR originated in a human donor who had recovered from COVID-19. The sample here was peripheral blood, taken after recovery from COVID-19. CDR3: CASSLGGHSYEQYF. CDR3 nucleotides: TGTGCCAGCAGTTTAGGGGGTCACTCCTACGAGCAGTACTTC.